This entry lists 13 T cell receptor beta chains sequenced from one sample in a study of cytomegalovirus exposure and HLA in healthy donors. PCR involved 60 Vbeta and 13 Jbeta primers. The data were produced by immunoSEQ multiplex PCR, yet TCRdb's version contains in-frame clones alone and is incomplete. The sample holds 300,000 or so clones, approximately 84% seen once. The material sequenced was PBMCs. These receptors were collected from a woman in her thirties or forties in good health and CMV-seropositive.

The chain combines TRBV6-6 with TRBJ1-5; weak D call: TRBD1 (6 bases). The CDR3 length is 15 residues. The V and J ends lost 2 bases and 4 bases respectively, with 12 bases between them. Germline V gene lookup returns CDR1 MNHNY and CDR2 SVGAGI (reference sequence). DNA of the CDR3: TGTGCCAGCAGTTACGGGGGCGCGAGTAATCAGCCCCAGCATTTT. This gives the protein CASSYGGASNQPQHF.

This clone was observed a handful of times. This sequence joins TRBV10-3 and TRBJ2-1; 8 bases align to TRBD2. The J segment lost 7 bases and the V segment lost 10 bases, leaving 12 bases of the junction unmatched. The CDR3 has 14 residues. Looked up from germline, CDR1 is ENHRY and CDR2 is SYGVKD. The CDR3 loop is CASAIASGQNEQFF. The CDR3 DNA follows: TGTGCCAGTGCTATTGCTAGCGGGCAAAATGAGCAGTTCTTC.

This clone appeared a single time. The chain uses TRBV27 and TRBJ2-6; 8 bases fit TRBD1. J gave up 0 bases and V 2 bases, and 15 bases lay outside the gene matches. The germline CDR1 and CDR2 sequences are MNHEY and SMNVEV (reference sequence). The CDR3 totals 21 residues. The CDR3 protein is CASSLRYLQGAMSSGANVLTF. Here the CDR3 DNA reads TGTGCCAGCAGTTTACGTTATCTGCAGGGGGCAATGAGCTCTGGGGCCAACGTCCTGACTTTC.

The V call is TRBV30, the J call TRBJ2-3, with D tentatively TRBD2 (6 bases). Trimming cost V 3 bases and J 2 bases, with 15 bases left between them. CDR1 and CDR2 from the germline V gene are GTSNPN and SVGIG (reference sequence). The CDR3 runs to 15 residues. The CDR3 loop reads CAWSKTGRNTDTQYF. The CDR3 region has the DNA TGTGCCTGGAGCAAGACGGGGAGGAACACAGATACGCAGTATTTT.

The rearrangement links TRBV25-1 to TRBJ1-5; tentatively, D is TRBD1 (5 bases). The length of the CDR3 is 15 residues. The germline gives CDR1 MGHDK, CDR2 SYGVNS. Trimming removed 4 bases from V and 1 base from J, with 11 bases in between. As DNA, the CDR3 is TGTGCCAGCAGTGCCGCGGGGGAGAGCAATCAGCCCCAGCATTTT. This sequence encodes CASSAAGESNQPQHF.

The chain recombines TRBV2 with TRBJ1-5, with TRBD1 identical over 7 bases. Germline lookup yields CDR1 SNHLY and CDR2 FYNNEI. V dropped 7 bases and J dropped 5; count of bases not matched to a gene: 5. The CDR3 contains 13 residues. The CDR3 reads CASTGDRDQPQHF. The DNA for the CDR3 is TGTGCCAGCACCGGTGACAGGGATCAGCCCCAGCATTTT.

The chain joins TRBV4-3 to TRBJ1-1, with D perhaps TRBD1 (5 bases). This CDR3 is built from 15 residues. Germline CDR1 reads LGHNA; CDR2 reads YSLEER. Trimming stripped 2 bases from V and 5 bases from J, with 15 bases between. The chain's CDR3 is CASSQSRPGRTEAFF. CDR3 in DNA: TGCGCCAGCAGCCAAAGCAGACCAGGGCGTACTGAAGCTTTCTTT.

This chain joins TRBV11-3 and TRBJ2-5, with D tentatively TRBD1 (5 bases). V was cut by 6 bases and J by 0 bases, with 11 bases left in between. The CDR3 is 14 amino acids. From germline, CDR1 is SGHNT and CDR2 YENEEA. CDR3 sequence reads: CASRSPRDQETQYF. The CDR3 DNA reads as TGTGCCAGCAGGTCTCCCAGGGACCAAGAGACCCAGTACTTC.

V usage is TRBV7-2 and J usage is TRBJ2-4; no definite D call. Germline V lookup: CDR1 SGHTA, CDR2 FQGNSA. The CDR3 is 15 amino acids. Trimming took off 4 bases at V and 0 bases at J, with 10 bases between the two ends. CDR3 coding DNA: TGTGCCAGCAGCTATGGCAGACAAGCCAAAAACATTCAGTACTTC. Residues: CASSYGRQAKNIQYF.

This clone has a single count. The V call is TRBV5-1, the J call TRBJ2-1; the match to TRBD2 covers 9 bases. V shed 5 bases, J shed 5 bases, and the junction held 5 bases outside the gene matches. The CDR3 length is 14 residues. Per the germline V gene, CDR1 is SGHRS and CDR2 is YFSETQ. The CDR3 DNA follows: TGCGCCAGCAGTAAGGCGGGAGGGAACAATGAGCAGTTCTTC. Translating gives CASSKAGGNNEQFF. The variable domain in full, completed from reference TRBV5-1 and TRBJ2-1, reads KAGVTQTPRYLIKTRGQQVTLSCSPISGHRSVSWYQQTPGQGLQFLFEYFSETQRNKGNFPGRFSGRQFSNSRSEMNVSTLELGDSALYLCASSKAGGNNEQFFGPGTRLTVL.

The CDR3 loop is CASHRDSFSYEQYF. Written as DNA, the CDR3 is TGTGCCAGCCATCGGGACTCTTTCTCCTACGAGCAGTACTTC. The chain joins TRBV5-4 to TRBJ2-7; perhaps TRBD2 as D (6 bases). CDR3 length equals 14 residues. The V end was cut by 7 bases, the J end by 0 bases, with 14 bases between. In germline, CDR1 is SGHNT, CDR2 YYREEE (reference sequence). The whole variable domain, filled in from reference TRBV5-4 and TRBJ2-7, reads ETGVTQSPTHLIKTRGQQVTLRCSSQSGHNTVSWYQQALGQGPQFIFQYYREEENGRGNFPPRFSGLQFPNYSSELNVNALELDDSALYLCASHRDSFSYEQYFGPGTRLTVT.

The chain recombines TRBV25-1 with TRBJ1-3; 10 nucleotides align to TRBD1. With V trimmed by 6 bases and J by 7 bases, 6 bases remained unmatched. The CDR3 contains 14 residues. CDR1 and CDR2 (germline): MGHDK, SYGVNS. CDR3 protein: CASSVTGGWNTIYF. In DNA, the CDR3 is TGTGCCAGCAGCGTGACAGGGGGCTGGAACACCATATATTTT.

This clone was counted between two and nine times. The chain links TRBV19 to TRBJ2-2; 9 nucleotides match TRBD2. Germline CDR1 LNHDA, CDR2 SQIVND (reference sequence). Trimming removed 3 bases from V and 6 bases from J; junction bases left unmatched: 5. There are 15 residues in the CDR3. CDR3 coding DNA: TGTGCCAGTAGTATTTATAGCGGGAGTCCCGGGGAGCTGTTTTTT. It is translated as CASSIYSGSPGELFF.